The 17 T cell receptor beta chains reported below all come from one sample, sequenced in a study of T cells after yellow fever vaccination (dated by TCRdb to about 2019). Preparation of the library involved 5' RACE. The instrument was an Illumina NovaSeq 6000. TCRdb trimmed the raw reads at Q25, called clones with MiXCR and kept productive beta chains. Entries are consolidated by CDR3 protein sequence, retaining the most common genes and DNA. A total of about 340,000 distinct CDR3 sequences appear in this sample, 3% to 4.5% of them only once. 20% to 25% of the sample is held by the ten biggest clonotypes. The treatment or condition label on this specimen signifies: live attenuated yellow fever vaccine strain. This sample comprised PBMCs, obtained 5 days after the yellow fever booster vaccination. The receptors here all came from a man aged 18 to 29 who received the YFV17D yellow fever vaccine.

In its sample, this clonotype was seen many times. The DNA of the CDR3 is TGTGCCAGCAGCCCCGGGACAGGGGAATACAATGAGCAGTTCTTC. Protein product: CASSPGTGEYNEQFF. The chain links TRBV7-3 to TRBJ2-1; TRBD1 aligns across 10 bases. V was pared by 5 bases and J by 4 bases, with 5 bases of the junction left unmatched. Germline V lookup: CDR1 SGHTA, CDR2 FQGTGA. The length of the CDR3 is 15 residues. The full variable domain, its missing parts supplied by reference TRBV7-3 and TRBJ2-1, is GAGVSQTPSNKVTEKGKYVELRCDPISGHTALYWYRQSLGQGPEFLIYFQGTGAADDSGLPNDRFFAVRPEGSVSTLKIQRTERGDSAVYLCASSPGTGEYNEQFFGPGTRLTVL.

This clonotype was counted between two and nine times. V gene TRBV4-2 combines with J gene TRBJ1-6; possibly TRBD1 for D (6 bases). This CDR3 has 16 residues. Germline V gene sequence: CDR1 LGHNA, CDR2 YNFKEQ. With 4 bases removed from V and 14 bases from J, the gap between germline ends came to 24 bases. Here the CDR3 reads CASSPGVGDNGGALHF. CDR3 coding DNA: TGTGCCAGCAGCCCCGGGGTAGGGGACAACGGAGGGGCCCTCCACTTT.

The chain uses TRBV12-3 or TRBV12-4 and TRBJ1-4, with TRBD1 as a possible D gene (5 bases). The CDR3 contains 14 residues. Trimming took off 3 bases at V and 5 bases at J, with 10 bases between the two ends. The CDR3 is CASSFQGKNEKLFF. The CDR3 DNA sequence: TGTGCCAGCAGTTTTCAGGGAAAAAATGAAAAACTGTTTTTT.

This rearrangement joins TRBV7-2 to TRBJ2-5; 10 positions agree with TRBD2. The CDR3 runs to 15 residues. The germline V gene has CDR1 SGHTA and CDR2 FQGNSA. The J segment lost 2 bases and the V segment lost 8 bases, leaving 8 bases of the junction unmatched. The CDR3 DNA sequence: TGTGCCAGCTTGAGTCAGCGGGGGGGGCAAGAGACCCAGTACTTC. Protein sequence: CASLSQRGGQETQYF.

This clonotype was found a few times. The chain has TRBV19 and TRBJ1-5; the match to TRBD1 covers 7 bases. V dropped 4 bases and J dropped 7; count of bases not matched to a gene: 10. The CDR3 consists of 15 residues. CDR1 is LNHDA and CDR2 is SQIVND in the germline V gene (reference sequence). This CDR3 reads CASSNGRGSFQPQHF. In nucleotides, the CDR3 is TGTGCCAGTAGTAATGGCAGGGGGTCATTCCAGCCCCAGCATTTT.

This clonotype was found a few times. CDR3 loop: CAWSVQDRENTGELFF. For the CDR3, the DNA is TGTGCCTGGAGTGTCCAGGACAGGGAGAACACCGGGGAGCTGTTTTTT. This chain connects TRBV30 to TRBJ2-2; 8 bases align to TRBD1. This CDR3 region has 16 residues. Germline lookup yields CDR1 GTSNPN and CDR2 SVGIG (reference sequence). J gave up 1 base and V 0 bases, and 4 bases lay outside the gene matches.

This clonotype came up many times. This rearrangement joins TRBV7-2 to TRBJ1-2; D uncertain. V was shortened by 4 bases and J by 4 bases, with 19 bases between the two germline ends. The germline V gene encodes CDR1 SGHTA and CDR2 FQGNSA. The CDR3 has 16 amino acids. The CDR3 here is CASSSSAVGDGYGYTF. The CDR3 DNA is TGTGCCAGCAGCTCTAGCGCAGTAGGAGATGGCTATGGCTACACCTTC.

This rearrangement joins TRBV28 to TRBJ2-3; the D gene is possibly TRBD1 (6 bases). V lost 5 bases to trimming and J lost 2 bases, with 14 bases between them. The CDR3 is 15 residues long. Germline V gene sequence: CDR1 MDHEN, CDR2 SYDVKM. The CDR3 coding sequence is TGTGCCAGCAGTAACGGTGGGACAAACACAGATACGCAGTATTTT. It is translated as CASSNGGTNTDTQYF.

The sample holds many counts of this clonotype. The chain recombines TRBV20-1 with TRBJ2-7; D ambiguous. With 1 base removed from V and 0 bases from J, the gap between germline ends came to 7 bases. The CDR3 is made up of 13 amino acids. In germline, CDR1 is DFQATT, CDR2 SNEGSKA (reference sequence). The CDR3 nucleotides are TGCAGTGCTAGAGTAGAACCCTCCTACGAGCAGTACTTC. Residues: CSARVEPSYEQYF.

V gene TRBV5-6 combines with J gene TRBJ1-5; TRBD1 is a possible D gene (6 bases). CDR1 is SGHDT, CDR2 YYEEEE, per germline. The CDR3 is 16 amino acids. Deletions cut 2 bases from V and 0 bases from J, with 12 bases between. The CDR3 bases are TGTGCCAGCAGCTTAAAGACAGGAGCTAGCAATCAGCCCCAGCATTTT. Its protein product is CASSLKTGASNQPQHF.

V and J are TRBV11-2 and TRBJ2-7; TRBD1 agrees at 8 bases. With 5 bases clipped from V and 2 bases from J, the junction kept 5 bases outside the gene matches. Germline V lookup: CDR1 SGHAT, CDR2 FQNNGV. CDR3 length: 14 amino acids. The CDR3 DNA reads as TGTGCCAGCAGCCCCCTGACAGGGGCCTACGAGCAGTACTTC. This sequence encodes CASSPLTGAYEQYF.

The chain links TRBV2 to TRBJ1-1; D remains ambiguous. V was trimmed by 4 bases and J by 0 bases, leaving 6 bases between them. The germline V gene encodes CDR1 SNHLY and CDR2 FYNNEI. CDR3 length: 13 amino acids. In DNA form, the CDR3 reads TGTGCCAGCAGTGCTGAGGTGAACACTGAAGCTTTCTTT. This codes for CASSAEVNTEAFF.

This clonotype was detected ten times or more. J is TRBJ2-1 and V is TRBV18; TRBD2 is a possible D gene (5 bases). Trimming pared 5 bases from V and 2 bases from J, leaving 10 bases between. Germline V lookup: CDR1 KGHSH, CDR2 LQKENI. The CDR3 totals 14 residues. This chain's CDR3 is CASSEATTYNEQFF. The CDR3, as DNA: TGTGCCAGCTCAGAGGCGACTACCTACAATGAGCAGTTCTTC.

This clonotype was seen many times. The V and J genes are TRBV4-1 and TRBJ1-4; D possibly corresponds to TRBD1 (5 bases). This CDR3 has 15 residues. The germline V and J ends were trimmed by 1 base and 5 bases, with 11 bases remaining between them. CDR1 and CDR2 (germline): MGHRA, YSYEKL. The CDR3 loop is CASSQGPGKNEKLFF. CDR3 sequence (DNA): TGCGCCAGCAGCCAAGGCCCAGGGAAAAATGAAAAACTGTTTTTT.

This clonotype was observed at least ten times. V is TRBV5-1 and J is TRBJ2-1; the match to TRBD1 covers 10 bases. The CDR3 contains 15 residues. J was trimmed by 6 bases and V by 0 bases; bases with no gene match: 3. Germline CDR1 SGHRS, CDR2 YFSETQ. The DNA of the CDR3 is TGCGCCAGCAGCTTGGCCTGGGACAGGGGCAATGAGCAGTTCTTC. This gives the protein CASSLAWDRGNEQFF.

The chain carries TRBV12-3 or TRBV12-4 and TRBJ2-3; D not certain. The V and J ends lost 7 bases and 6 bases respectively, with 11 bases between them. CDR3 length: 12 amino acids. CDR3 region: CASTTRKDTQYF. The CDR3 nucleotides read TGTGCCAGCACAACCCGCAAGGATACGCAGTATTTT.

This chain links TRBV9 with TRBJ1-6; D is unclear. The CDR3 length is 15 residues. Germline V CDR1 and CDR2: SGDLS, YYNGEE. The germline V and J ends were trimmed by 0 bases and 0 bases, with 4 bases remaining between them. Written as DNA, the CDR3 is TGTGCCAGCAGCGTAGAGGGCTCCTATAATTCACCCCTCCACTTT. This sequence encodes CASSVEGSYNSPLHF. Full variable domain (missing parts from reference TRBV9 and TRBJ1-6): DSGVTQTPKHLITATGQRVTLRCSPRSGDLSVYWYQQSLDQGLQFLIQYYNGEERAKGNILERFSAQQFPDLHSELNLSSLELGDSALYFCASSVEGSYNSPLHFGNGTRLTVT.